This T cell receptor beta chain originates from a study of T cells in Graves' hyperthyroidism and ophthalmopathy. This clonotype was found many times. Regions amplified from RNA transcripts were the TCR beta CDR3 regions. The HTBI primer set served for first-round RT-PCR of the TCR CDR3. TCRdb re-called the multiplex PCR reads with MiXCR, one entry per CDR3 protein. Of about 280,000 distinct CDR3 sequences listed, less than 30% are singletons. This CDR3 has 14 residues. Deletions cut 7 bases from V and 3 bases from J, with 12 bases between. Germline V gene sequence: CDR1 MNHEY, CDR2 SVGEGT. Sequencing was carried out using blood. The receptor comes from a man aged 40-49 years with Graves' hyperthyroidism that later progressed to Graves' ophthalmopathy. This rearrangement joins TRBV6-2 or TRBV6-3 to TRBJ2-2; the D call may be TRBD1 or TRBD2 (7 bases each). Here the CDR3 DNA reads TGTGCCAGCAACCCAGGGGGGGACACCGGGGAGCTGTTTTTT. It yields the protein CASNPGGDTGELFF.